One sample yielded the 4 T cell receptor beta chains listed below, sequenced in a study of cytomegalovirus exposure and HLA in healthy donors. Primers included in the PCR were 60 Vbeta and 13 Jbeta primers. Profiling relied on immunoSEQ multiplex PCR, and the TCRdb table lists in-frame clones only, not all of them. This table holds about 200,000 clones, 86% found once. The sequencing sample was made of PBMCs. The source is a woman under 40 in good health and CMV-seronegative.

The chain uses TRBV27 and TRBJ2-7; 12 positions agree with TRBD2. This CDR3 contains 15 residues. Trimming at V came to 6 bases and at J to 6 bases, leaving 9 bases not matched to a gene. Per germline, CDR1 MNHEY and CDR2 SMNVEV (reference sequence). The chain's CDR3 is CASSPQTSGGFEQYF. CDR3 coding DNA: TGTGCCAGCAGCCCTCAGACTAGCGGGGGATTCGAGCAGTACTTC.

V and J are TRBV19 and TRBJ1-1; D remains unclear. The CDR3 has 11 residues. Germline CDR1 reads LNHDA; CDR2 reads SQIVND (reference sequence). Trimming removed 5 bases from V and 10 bases from J, with 11 bases in between. CDR3 nucleotide sequence: TGTGCCAGTAGTTCTGAAACGGGAGCTTTCTTT. It codes for CASSSETGAFF.

As concerns this clone: A read error may account for a junction end that differs from germline. The rearrangement uses TRBV5-1 and TRBJ2-1; maybe TRBD1 (6 bases). The CDR3 loop spans 13 amino acids. Germline V gene data show CDR1 as SGHRS and CDR2 as YFSETQ. The CDR3 bases are TGCGCCAGCAGTTTGGACAGAAACAATGAGCAGTTCTTC. It yields the protein CASSLDRNNEQFF.

The chain uses TRBV29-1 and TRBJ1-1, with D tentatively TRBD1 (6 bases). Germline loops: CDR1 SQVTM, CDR2 ANQGSEA. Trimming removed 5 bases from V and 1 base from J, with 11 bases in between. This CDR3 region has 13 residues. The CDR3 nucleotides are TGCAGCGTTCAAGGGGGGGGGAACACTGAAGCTTTCTTT. It specifies CSVQGGGNTEAFF.